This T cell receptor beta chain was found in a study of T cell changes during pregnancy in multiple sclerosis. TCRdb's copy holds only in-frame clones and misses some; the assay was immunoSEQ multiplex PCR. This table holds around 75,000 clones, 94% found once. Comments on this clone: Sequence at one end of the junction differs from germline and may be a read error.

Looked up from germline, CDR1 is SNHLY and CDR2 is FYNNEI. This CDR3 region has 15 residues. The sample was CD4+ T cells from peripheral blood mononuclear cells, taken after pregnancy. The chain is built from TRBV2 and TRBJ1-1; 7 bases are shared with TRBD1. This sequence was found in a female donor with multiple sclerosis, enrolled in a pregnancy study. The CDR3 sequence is CASREDRARNTEAFF. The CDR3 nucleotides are TGTGCCAGCAGAGAAGACAGGGCACGGAACACTGAAGCTTTCTTT.